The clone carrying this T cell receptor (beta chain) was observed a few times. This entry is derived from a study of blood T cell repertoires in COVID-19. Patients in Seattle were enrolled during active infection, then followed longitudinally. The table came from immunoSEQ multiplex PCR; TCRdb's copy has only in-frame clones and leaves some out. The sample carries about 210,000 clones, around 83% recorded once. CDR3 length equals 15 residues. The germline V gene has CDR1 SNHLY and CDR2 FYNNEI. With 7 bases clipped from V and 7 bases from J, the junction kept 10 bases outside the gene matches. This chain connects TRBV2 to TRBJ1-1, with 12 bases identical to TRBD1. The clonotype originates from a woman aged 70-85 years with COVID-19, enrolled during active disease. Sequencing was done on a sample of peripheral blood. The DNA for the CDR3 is TGTGCCAGCAAGGGACAGGGGGCTCCAGGGGGTGAAGCTTTCTTT. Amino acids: CASKGQGAPGGEAFF.